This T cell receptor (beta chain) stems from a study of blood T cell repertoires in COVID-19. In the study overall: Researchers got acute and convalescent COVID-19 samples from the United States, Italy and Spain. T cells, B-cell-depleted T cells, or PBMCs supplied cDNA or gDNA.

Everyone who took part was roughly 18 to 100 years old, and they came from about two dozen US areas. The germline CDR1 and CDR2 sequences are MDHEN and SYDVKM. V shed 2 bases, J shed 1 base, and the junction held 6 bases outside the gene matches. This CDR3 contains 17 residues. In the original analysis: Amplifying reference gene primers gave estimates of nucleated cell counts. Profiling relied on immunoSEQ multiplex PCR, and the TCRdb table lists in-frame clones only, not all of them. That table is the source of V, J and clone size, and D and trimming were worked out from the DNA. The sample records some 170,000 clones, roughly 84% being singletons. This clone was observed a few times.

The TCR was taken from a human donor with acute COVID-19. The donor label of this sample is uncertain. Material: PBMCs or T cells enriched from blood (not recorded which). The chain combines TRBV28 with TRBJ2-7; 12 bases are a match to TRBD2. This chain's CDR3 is CASSLRLAGAPSYEQYF. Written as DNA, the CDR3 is TGTGCCAGCAGTTTACGACTAGCGGGGGCCCCTTCCTACGAGCAGTACTTC.